These 7 T cell receptor beta chains came from one sample sequenced in a study of blood T cell repertoires in COVID-19. The repertoire was sequenced with immunoSEQ multiplex PCR; TCRdb's copy has only in-frame clones and lacks some. The sample records 120,000 or so clones, roughly 84% being singletons. Sequenced sample: peripheral blood. These receptors all come from a woman in her thirties who had recovered from COVID-19.

V is TRBV24-1 and J is TRBJ2-2; 9 bases map to TRBD1. The CDR3 is 16 residues long. Unmatched junction bases numbered 4, after V lost 2 bases and J lost 4 bases. The germline CDR1 and CDR2 sequences are KGHDR and SFDVKD. CDR3 region: CATSDSGTGSTGELFF. For the CDR3, the DNA is TGTGCCACCAGTGATTCCGGGACAGGGTCCACCGGGGAGCTGTTTTTT.

This chain joins TRBV7-3 and TRBJ2-3; D remains ambiguous. The CDR3 runs to 14 residues. Germline V gene sequence: CDR1 SGHTA, CDR2 FQGTGA. V lost 5 bases and J 0 bases, leaving 9 bases between the germline ends. CDR3 in DNA: TGTGCCAGCAGCCGAGAATTTAGCACAGATACGCAGTATTTT. Translated, it gives CASSREFSTDTQYF.

This clone was detected only once. The CDR3 bases are TGCGCCAGCAGTCAATCGGGGACTAGCGGGACCTTGCGGACTAGCACAGATACGCAGTATTTT. It translates to CASSQSGTSGTLRTSTDTQYF. The gene calls are TRBV23-1 and TRBJ2-3; 13 bases are shared with TRBD2. Being an ORF, TRBV23-1 has a function that is uncertain. The CDR3 consists of 21 residues. Trimming at V came to 0 bases and at J to 0 bases, leaving 12 bases not matched to a gene.

The chain uses TRBV7-2 and TRBJ2-7; TRBD1 might be the D (5 bases). V lost 5 bases to trimming and J lost 1 base, with 15 bases between them. The CDR3 loop spans 15 amino acids. Germline CDR1 and CDR2: SGHTA and FQGNSA. The CDR3 sequence is CASSPRWGASYEQYF. The CDR3, as DNA: TGTGCCAGCAGCCCCCGCTGGGGCGCGTCCTACGAGCAGTACTTC.

The rearrangement links TRBV14 to TRBJ2-5; tentative D call: TRBD2 (6 bases). Germline V gene data show CDR1 as SGHDN and CDR2 as FVKESK. Trimming left V 3 bases short and J 0 bases short, with 11 bases between. This CDR3 has 15 amino acids. DNA of the CDR3: TGTGCCAGCAGCCAGGGGACTCTGTACCAAGAGACCCAGTACTTC. The encoded protein is CASSQGTLYQETQYF.

The chain recombines TRBV19 with TRBJ2-3; 8 nucleotides align to TRBD2. J lost 2 bases, V lost 0 bases, and 19 bases had no gene match. Looked up from germline, CDR1 is LNHDA and CDR2 is SQIVND (reference sequence). CDR3 length equals 21 residues. The CDR3 loop reads CASSIDRFRRGAQTDTDTQYF. The CDR3 DNA reads TGTGCCAGTAGTATAGATCGGTTCCGGCGGGGGGCCCAAACCGACACAGATACGCAGTATTTT.

The J gene is TRBJ1-1, the V gene TRBV9; 7 bases line up with TRBD1. J gave up 0 bases and V 4 bases, and 6 bases lay outside the gene matches. Germline lookup yields CDR1 SGDLS and CDR2 YYNGEE. CDR3 size: 15 residues. The CDR3 reads CASSPYGQVNTEAFF. The DNA of the CDR3 is TGTGCCAGCAGCCCCTACGGACAGGTGAACACTGAAGCTTTCTTT.